Listed below are T cell receptor beta chains from one sample, sequenced in a study of cytomegalovirus exposure and HLA in healthy donors. Assay used: immunoSEQ multiplex PCR; TCRdb lists only in-frame clones, some missing. Among around 270,000 clones listed, 75% to 85% were seen once. The sequencing sample was made of PBMCs. The origin of the receptors is a girl aged 2-9 years in good health and CMV-seronegative. Each CDR3 is given with its conserved first and last residue. The D gene is left open where the match is weak. The size field is filled for only some rows; it gives once, few, many or a size class.

.	.	TRBV5-1	TRBJ1-1	13	CASSFPGNTEAFF	TGCGCCAGCAGCTTTCCGGGGAACACTGAAGCTTTCTTT
once	.	TRBV29-1	TRBJ1-4	15	CSVALEGVIEEKLFF	TGCAGCGTTGCTCTTGAGGGGGTGATAGAGGAAAAACTGTTTTTT
few	.	TRBV5-6	TRBJ1-2	13	CASSLVRYHGYTF	TGTGCCAGCAGCTTGGTCCGGTATCATGGCTACACCTTC
.	.	TRBV27	TRBJ1-6	12	CASSGVNSPLHF	TGTGCCAGCAGTGGAGTTAATTCACCCCTCCACTTT
few	.	TRBV21-1	TRBJ1-2	22	CASSKERGSILTIRQRGYGYTF	TGTGCCAGCAGCAAAGAGCGGGGCTCCATCCTTACTATTAGGCAGAGGGGCTATGGCTACACCTTC
.	.	TRBV28	TRBJ1-2	14	CASSPNREPYGYTF	TGTGCCAGCAGCCCTAACAGGGAACCCTATGGCTACACCTTC
.	.	TRBV9	TRBJ2-1	15	CASSARQDTYNEQFF	TGTGCCAGCAGCGCCCGACAGGACACCTACAATGAGCAGTTCTTC
.	.	TRBV28	TRBJ1-2	13	CASCHSTGYGYTF	TGTGCCAGCTGTCACTCGACAGGCTATGGCTACACCTTC
.	.	TRBV5-6	TRBJ1-3	15	CASRVRGSSGNTIYF	TGTGCCAGCAGGGTGCGGGGCAGCTCTGGAAACACCATATATTTT
.	TRBD1	TRBV28	TRBJ1-1	14	CASSLWTGGTEAFF	TGTGCCAGCAGTTTGTGGACAGGGGGCACTGAAGCTTTCTTT
few	TRBD2	TRBV6-5	TRBJ2-3	15	CASSRSGTLFFTQYF	TGTGCCAGCAGTCGTAGCGGGACACTTTTTTTTACGCAGTATTTT
.	.	TRBV19	TRBJ1-2	16	CASTERGALLNYGYTF	TGTGCCAGTACCGAACGGGGGGCCCTGCTTAACTATGGCTACACCTTC
few	.	TRBV4-1	TRBJ1-6	13	CASSQDLGSPLHF	TGCGCCAGCAGCCAAGATCTCGGTTCACCCCTCCACTTT
.	TRBD1	TRBV19	TRBJ2-3	15	CASRQGAFSSDTQYF	TGTGCCAGTAGACAGGGGGCGTTTTCCTCGGATACGCAGTATTTT
.	.	TRBV7-2	TRBJ2-7	16	CASSLGTRGLSYEQYF	TGTGCCAGCAGCTTAGGGACCCGGGGTCTCTCCTACGAGCAGTACTTC
.	TRBD1	TRBV30	TRBJ1-5	14	CAWSTGTGYQPRHF	TGTGCCTGGAGTACCGGGACAGGATATCAGCCCCGGCATTTT
.	.	TRBV5-1	TRBJ1-2	15	CASSLAWGGNYGYTF	TGCGCCAGCAGCTTGGCCTGGGGGGGTAACTATGGCTACACCTTC
.	.	TRBV7-8	TRBJ2-1	13	CASSLESLIEQFF	TGTGCCAGCAGCTTAGAATCTCTTATTGAGCAGTTCTTC
.	.	TRBV11-2	TRBJ1-2	13	CASSLSGGDGYTF	TGTGCCAGCAGCCTGAGTGGGGGGGATGGCTACACCTTC
once	.	TRBV5-1	TRBJ2-5	18	CASSLVRGGRGHQETQYF	TGCGCCAGCAGCTTGGTCAGGGGTGGAAGGGGCCACCAAGAGACCCAGTACTTC